This entry features one T cell receptor (beta chain) sequence. What it binds is not known. The data derive from a study of T cells after posttransplantation cyclophosphamide. Clones were read by immunoSEQ multiplex PCR, and TCRdb kept only the in-frame ones, dropping some. The repertoire holds more than 30,000 clones, with 85% to 95% as singletons. Germline V lookup: CDR1 LNHDA, CDR2 SQIVND (reference sequence). The CDR3 extends over 14 amino acids. Trimming took 2 bases from V and 4 from J, leaving 8 bases between them. Cells defined as naive were viable CD3+CD4+ or CD3+CD8+ and CCR7+CD45RA+CD45RO-CD95-CD27+CD28+. The study, taken as a whole, reports: Skin or GI-infiltrating T cells shared few TRB sequences with blood. Donor-recipient repertoire similarity was low at 1-2 months, rising over year one. Recipient CMV seropositivity and CMV reactivation strongly tracked TRB clonality.

This chain joins TRBV19 and TRBJ2-2; D is unresolved. The specimen sequenced was naive CD4+ T cells sorted from PBMCs. The origin of this receptor is a woman between 55 and 75 years old in good health, CMV-negative, and a related stem cell transplant donor. CDR3 DNA: TGTGCCAGTAGTATACTAGGTGGCACCGGGGAGCTGTTTTTT. It yields the protein CASSILGGTGELFF.